Listed here are 17 T cell receptor beta chains from one sample, sequenced in a study of radiotherapy plus CTLA-4 blockade in lung cancer. Only in-frame clones appear in the TCRdb table, and some are missing; sequencing was by immunoSEQ multiplex PCR. The table has roughly 120,000 clones, roughly four fifths seen once; the top ten hold around 3%. The sample consisted of peripheral blood, taken from a patient treated with radiotherapy plus ipilimumab. The receptors derive from a human donor with non-small cell lung cancer that progressed on radiotherapy plus ipilimumab. Some clones in this sample may be carry-over from other donors' samples.

V and J are TRBV2 and TRBJ1-6; 9 nucleotides agree with TRBD1. J lost 6 bases, V lost 11 bases, and 8 bases had no gene match. There are 14 residues in the CDR3. Germline V gene lookup returns CDR1 SNHLY and CDR2 FYNNEI. The CDR3 DNA is TGTGCCCGACGGGACAGGGAGCCTAATTCACCCCTCCACTTT. Residues: CARRDREPNSPLHF.

In this sample, this clone turned up a few times. V is TRBV19 and J is TRBJ1-1; no clear D gene. V lost 11 bases and J 1 base, leaving 11 bases between the germline ends. In germline, CDR1 is LNHDA, CDR2 SQIVND (reference sequence). CDR3 length equals 12 residues. The DNA of the CDR3 is TGTGCCGCAAAGGACGGGAACACTGAAGCTTTCTTT. This codes for CAAKDGNTEAFF. Drawing the rest from reference TRBV19 and TRBJ1-1, the complete variable domain is DGGITQSPKYLFRKEGQNVTLSCEQNLNHDAMYWYRQDPGQGLRLIYYSQIVNDFQKGDIAEGYSVSREKKESFPLTVTSAQKNPTAFYLCAAKDGNTEAFFGQGTRLTVV.

The rearrangement uses TRBV29-1 and TRBJ1-4; 9 nucleotides agree with TRBD1. J gave up 8 bases and V 4 bases, and 2 bases lay outside the gene matches. Germline CDR1 SQVTM, CDR2 ANQGSEA. The CDR3 length is 12 residues. Here the CDR3 DNA reads TGCAGCGTTGGGACAGGGGTCGAAAAACTGTTTTTT. Translation gives CSVGTGVEKLFF.

The rearrangement joins TRBV7-2 to TRBJ1-1, with no clear D. The CDR3 is 14 amino acids. The germline V gene encodes CDR1 SGHTA and CDR2 FQGNSA. Trimming pared 3 bases from V and 0 bases from J, leaving 8 bases between. CDR3 DNA: TGTGCCAGCAGCTTTCGACAAATGAACACTGAAGCTTTCTTT. This sequence encodes CASSFRQMNTEAFF.

V usage is TRBV10-3 and J usage is TRBJ2-7, with D perhaps being TRBD1 or TRBD2 (6 bases each). The germline V gene encodes CDR1 ENHRY and CDR2 SYGVKD. V lost 6 bases to trimming and J lost 4 bases, with 19 bases between them. The CDR3 length is 15 residues. The CDR3 protein is CAISQEGVYRYEQYF. The CDR3 coding sequence is TGTGCCATCAGCCAGGAGGGGGTATATCGATACGAGCAGTACTTC.

The chain recombines TRBV23-1 with TRBJ2-5; either TRBD1 or TRBD2 may supply D (6 bases each). TRBV23-1 is sorted into the ORF group, with uncertain function. This CDR3 is 16 amino acids long. V lost 1 base to trimming and J lost 4 bases, with 16 bases between them. CDR3 DNA sequence: TGCGCCAGCAGTCAATTAGAACGGGGGCTTGGAGAGACCCAGTACTTC. Translated: CASSQLERGLGETQYF.

The CDR3 bases are TGCGCCAGCAGCCTCCGGACGGAAGAGAACACTGAAGCTTTCTTT. The encoded protein is CASSLRTEENTEAFF. The rearrangement uses TRBV4-1 and TRBJ1-1; no definite D call. This CDR3 has 15 amino acids. Trimming stripped 4 bases from V and 1 base from J, with 13 bases between. Germline V gives CDR1 MGHRA, CDR2 YSYEKL.

V is TRBV15 and J is TRBJ2-7; D perhaps matches TRBD1 (5 bases). The CDR3 length is 12 residues. V dropped 5 bases and J dropped 5 bases, with 10 bases sitting between them. In germline, CDR1 is LNHNV, CDR2 YYDKDF (reference sequence). The CDR3 spells CATSLRAHEQYF. The CDR3 bases are TGTGCCACCAGCCTCAGGGCCCACGAGCAGTACTTC.

The chain has TRBV6-5 and TRBJ1-1; D gene unclear. The V end lost 7 bases, the J end lost 12 bases, and 24 bases lay between the germline ends. Germline lookup yields CDR1 MNHEY and CDR2 SVGAGI. The CDR3 is made up of 14 amino acids. CDR3 nucleotides: TGTGCCAGCAAGAGACTCGAGGGATCCGCGGTAACTTTCTTT. Its translation is CASKRLEGSAVTFF.

V is TRBV4-3 and J is TRBJ1-6; TRBD1 aligns across 9 bases. CDR1 is LGHNA and CDR2 is YSLEER in the germline V gene. V was clipped by 0 bases and J by 8 bases; unmatched bases: 5. The CDR3 totals 16 residues. The CDR3 here is CASSQDGQGKHSPLHF. In nucleotides, the CDR3 is TGCGCCAGCAGCCAAGATGGACAGGGGAAGCATTCACCCCTCCACTTT.

The chain links TRBV5-4 to TRBJ1-4; TRBD1 is a possible D gene (6 bases). This CDR3 is built from 14 residues. Germline values: CDR1 SGHNT, CDR2 YYREEE (reference sequence). V lost 4 bases and J lost 6, with 13 bases in between. CDR3 sequence: CASSRQGIDEKLFF. The CDR3 coding sequence is TGTGCCAGCAGCCGCCAGGGGATCGATGAAAAACTGTTTTTT.

The rearrangement joins TRBV27 to TRBJ1-2; D is undetermined. Germline V gene data show CDR1 as MNHEY and CDR2 as SMNVEV (reference sequence). CDR3 length: 13 residues. V gave up 6 bases and J gave up 0 bases, with 8 bases separating them. CDR3 in amino acids: CASRRASNYGYTF. The CDR3 DNA reads TGTGCCAGCAGGAGAGCCTCTAACTATGGCTACACCTTC.

The chain uses TRBV6-4 and TRBJ2-1, with 13 bases fitting TRBD2. V lost 6 bases to trimming and J lost 9 bases; unmatched junction nucleotides: 8. The CDR3 is 15 residues long. The V gene's germline CDR1 is MRHNA and CDR2 SNTAGT. CDR3: CASSKTSGGAGEQFF. The CDR3 coding sequence is TGTGCCAGCAGCAAAACTAGCGGGGGGGCCGGTGAGCAGTTCTTC.

V gene TRBV5-1 combines with J gene TRBJ2-5; D remains unclear. CDR3 length: 14 amino acids. Deletions cut 1 base from V and 0 bases from J, with 7 bases between. Germline CDR1 reads SGHRS; CDR2 reads YFSETQ. CDR3 DNA: TGCGCCAGCAGCTTGTTTGCGGACCAAGAGACCCAGTACTTC. Translated, it gives CASSLFADQETQYF.

This clone was detected a few times. The rearrangement links TRBV15 to TRBJ2-6; TRBD1 aligns across 10 bases. CDR1 is LNHNV and CDR2 is YYDKDF in the germline V gene (reference sequence). With 11 bases clipped from V and 0 bases from J, the junction kept 4 bases outside the gene matches. The CDR3 consists of 15 residues. This CDR3 is CAVGDRGSGANVLTF. The DNA of the CDR3 is TGTGCCGTTGGGGACAGGGGCTCTGGGGCCAACGTCCTGACTTTC. Full variable domain (remainder filled in from reference TRBV15 and TRBJ2-6): DAMVIQNPRYQVTQFGKPVTLSCSQTLNHNVMYWYQQKSSQAPKLLFHYYDKDFNNEADTPDNFQSRRPNTSFCFLDIRSPGLGDTAMYLCAVGDRGSGANVLTFGAGSRLTVL.

The chain joins TRBV9 to TRBJ2-3; D is unclear. Trimming took 0 bases from V and 2 from J, leaving 10 bases between them. This CDR3 is built from 15 residues. Per germline, CDR1 SGDLS and CDR2 YYNGEE. CDR3 coding DNA: TGTGCCAGCAGCGTAGCCTCCACTCACACAGATACGCAGTATTTT. This gives the protein CASSVASTHTDTQYF.

V and J are TRBV11-2 and TRBJ2-1, with D perhaps matching TRBD1 (7 bases). V lost 3 bases and J 8 bases, leaving 17 bases between the germline ends. This CDR3 contains 15 residues. CDR1 is SGHAT, CDR2 FQNNGV, per germline. This CDR3 is CASSFVGGTVDEQFF. CDR3 DNA: TGTGCCAGCAGCTTTGTGGGCGGGACAGTCGATGAGCAGTTCTTC.